The sequence of this TCR beta chain was determined in a study of blood T cell repertoires in COVID-19. Study in general: Acute and convalescent COVID-19 specimens originated in the United States, Italy and Spain. PBMCs, B-cell-depleted T cells, or T cells were the source of the cDNA or gDNA that made up the material.

V was shortened by 2 bases and J by 4 bases, with 13 bases between the two germline ends. This CDR3 is built from 15 residues. Germline CDR1 SEHNR, CDR2 FQNEAQ (reference sequence). Profiled with immunoSEQ multiplex PCR; TCRdb holds only in-frame clones, not every one. The repertoire has under 75,000 clones, 80% to 90% of them found once; the top ten carry approximately 2.9%. The TCR sequence derives from a man aged 50 to 60 with acute or convalescent COVID-19. The chain combines TRBV7-9 with TRBJ2-3; weak D call: TRBD2 (6 bases). The sample was peripheral blood. CDR3: CASSLLALGADTQYF. The CDR3 DNA is TGTGCCAGCAGCTTACTAGCGCTGGGGGCAGATACGCAGTATTTT.